This T cell receptor beta chain was retrieved from a study of PD-1 blockade in classical Hodgkin lymphoma. General study results and limits: The study found complete responders had baseline diversity similar to newly diagnosed patients. By C4D1 there was a significant rise in CD4+ TCR diversity but not in CD8+ TCR diversity.

V lost 0 bases and J lost 4; bases outside the gene matches: 11. The CDR3 loop spans 19 amino acids. Per germline, CDR1 SGHVS and CDR2 FQNEAQ. The patients all showed relapse after autologous stem cell transplantation, while their brentuximab vedotin exposure varied. TCRdb keeps only in-frame clones here, not all; method: immunoSEQ multiplex PCR. The sample has about 43,000 clones, roughly 72% seen once. This clone was counted a few times. Its cognate antigen is unknown. This sample comprised peripheral blood mononuclear cells (PBMCs), obtained before the second cycle of nivolumab. The receptor's source is a human donor with classical Hodgkin lymphoma. The rearrangement links TRBV7-8 to TRBJ2-1; 11 bases are a match to TRBD2. CDR3 protein: CASSLATRTSGRGYNEQFF. The CDR3 nucleotides are TGTGCCAGCAGCTTAGCGACGAGAACTAGCGGGAGAGGGTACAATGAGCAGTTCTTC.